This T cell receptor beta chain originates from a study of cytomegalovirus exposure and HLA in healthy donors. In the study overall: Earlier, 110 million or so unique TCR beta sequences were recovered from 200 million or so T cells by an analysis. Study findings and constraints: Reportedly, diagnosis of cytomegalovirus status by the classifier showed high specificity and sensitivity. Later analysis found that TCR beta chains associated with HLA were more clonally expanded than other, equally common chains. Later work found most CMV-associated TCR beta chains apparently HLA-restricted.

This CDR3 has 14 residues. Germline CDR1 and CDR2: MNHNS and SASEGT. The V gene lost 7 bases and the J gene lost 6 bases, with 18 bases spanning the gap. PCR employed 60 Vbeta and 13 Jbeta primers. Some clones are missing from TCRdb's copy, which holds only in-frame ones; the method was immunoSEQ multiplex PCR. The sample consists of approximately 160,000 clones, approximately 84% of them appearing once. Points on this clone: The target antigen is unknown.

The chain joins TRBV6-1 to TRBJ1-1; D unclear. This clonotype was obtained from a boy aged 2 to 10 in good health and CMV-seronegative. Sequenced material: PBMCs. The CDR3 is CASTPVSLGAEAFF. As DNA, the CDR3 is TGTGCCAGCACTCCCGTTTCGTTGGGAGCTGAAGCTTTCTTT.